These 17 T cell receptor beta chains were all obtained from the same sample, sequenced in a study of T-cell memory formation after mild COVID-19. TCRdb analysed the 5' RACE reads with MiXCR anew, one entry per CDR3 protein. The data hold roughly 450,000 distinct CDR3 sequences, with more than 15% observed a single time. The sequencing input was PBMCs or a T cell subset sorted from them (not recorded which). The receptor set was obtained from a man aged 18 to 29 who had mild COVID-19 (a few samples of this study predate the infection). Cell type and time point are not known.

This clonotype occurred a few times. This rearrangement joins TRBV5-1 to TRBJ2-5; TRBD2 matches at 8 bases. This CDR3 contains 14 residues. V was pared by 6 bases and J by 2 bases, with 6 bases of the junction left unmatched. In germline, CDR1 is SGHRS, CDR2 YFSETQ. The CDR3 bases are TGCGCCAGCAAACAACTAGCGGAGCAAGAGACCCAGTACTTC. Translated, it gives CASKQLAEQETQYF. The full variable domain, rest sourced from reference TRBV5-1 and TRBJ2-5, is KAGVTQTPRYLIKTRGQQVTLSCSPISGHRSVSWYQQTPGQGLQFLFEYFSETQRNKGNFPGRFSGRQFSNSRSEMNVSTLELGDSALYLCASKQLAEQETQYFGPGTRLLVL.

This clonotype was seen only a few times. CDR3 sequence (DNA): TGCAGTGCCCCCTTTCGAGCGGGGGGCAATGAGCAGTTCTTC. Amino acid sequence: CSAPFRAGGNEQFF. The chain couples TRBV20-1 to TRBJ2-1; 9 nucleotides agree with TRBD2. This CDR3 spans 14 amino acids. J lost 6 bases, V lost 6 bases, and 9 bases had no gene match. Germline CDR1 reads DFQATT; CDR2 reads SNEGSKA (reference sequence).

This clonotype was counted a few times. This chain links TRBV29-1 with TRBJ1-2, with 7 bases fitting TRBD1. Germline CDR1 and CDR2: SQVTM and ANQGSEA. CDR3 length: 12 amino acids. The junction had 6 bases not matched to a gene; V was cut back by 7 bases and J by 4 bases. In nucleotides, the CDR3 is TGCAGCGCTCTCGACAGGGCCTATGGCTACACCTTC. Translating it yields CSALDRAYGYTF.

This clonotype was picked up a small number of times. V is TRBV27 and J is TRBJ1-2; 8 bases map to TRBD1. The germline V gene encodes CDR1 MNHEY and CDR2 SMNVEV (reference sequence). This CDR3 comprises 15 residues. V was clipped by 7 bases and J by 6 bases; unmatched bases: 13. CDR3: CASTPGQGALDGYTF. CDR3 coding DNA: TGTGCCAGCACCCCTGGGCAGGGGGCTTTGGATGGCTACACCTTC.

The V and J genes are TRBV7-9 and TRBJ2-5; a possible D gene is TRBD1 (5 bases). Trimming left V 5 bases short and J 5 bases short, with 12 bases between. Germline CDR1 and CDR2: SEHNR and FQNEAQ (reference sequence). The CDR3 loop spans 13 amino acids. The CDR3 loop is CASSRRETETQYF. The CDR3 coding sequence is TGTGCCAGCAGCCGCAGGGAAACGGAGACCCAGTACTTC.

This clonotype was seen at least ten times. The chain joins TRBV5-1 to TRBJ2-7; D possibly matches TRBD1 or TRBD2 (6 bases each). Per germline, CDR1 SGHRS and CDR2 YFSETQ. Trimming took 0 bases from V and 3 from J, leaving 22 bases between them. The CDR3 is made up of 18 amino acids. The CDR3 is CASSLGPAQGGWDYEQYV. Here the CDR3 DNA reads TGCGCCAGCAGCTTGGGACCAGCACAGGGAGGATGGGACTACGAGCAGTACGTC.

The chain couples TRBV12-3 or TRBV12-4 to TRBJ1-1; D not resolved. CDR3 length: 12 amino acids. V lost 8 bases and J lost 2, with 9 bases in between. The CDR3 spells CASARGNTEAFF. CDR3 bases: TGTGCCAGCGCCAGAGGTAACACTGAAGCTTTCTTT.

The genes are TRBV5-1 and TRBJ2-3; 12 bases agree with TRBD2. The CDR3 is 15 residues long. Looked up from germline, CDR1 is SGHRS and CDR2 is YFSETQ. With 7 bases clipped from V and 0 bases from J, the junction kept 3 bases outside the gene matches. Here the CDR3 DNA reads TGCGCCAGCCGGACTAGCGGGGAGAGCACAGATACGCAGTATTTT. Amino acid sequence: CASRTSGESTDTQYF. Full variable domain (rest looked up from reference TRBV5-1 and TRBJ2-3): KAGVTQTPRYLIKTRGQQVTLSCSPISGHRSVSWYQQTPGQGLQFLFEYFSETQRNKGNFPGRFSGRQFSNSRSEMNVSTLELGDSALYLCASRTSGESTDTQYFGPGTRLTVL.

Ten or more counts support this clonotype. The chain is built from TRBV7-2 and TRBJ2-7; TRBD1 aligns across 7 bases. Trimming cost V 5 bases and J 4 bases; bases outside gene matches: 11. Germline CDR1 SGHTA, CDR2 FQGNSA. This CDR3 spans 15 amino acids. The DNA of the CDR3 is TGTGCCAGCAGCCCCGGGGCGGACAGGCGTTACGAGCAGTACTTC. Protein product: CASSPGADRRYEQYF.

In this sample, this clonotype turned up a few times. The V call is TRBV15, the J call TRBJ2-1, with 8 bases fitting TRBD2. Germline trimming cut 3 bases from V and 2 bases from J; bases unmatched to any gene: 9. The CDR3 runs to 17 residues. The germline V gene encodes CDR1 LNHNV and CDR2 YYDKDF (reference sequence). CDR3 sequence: CATSRGRPGLAYNEQFF. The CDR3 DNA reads TGTGCCACCAGCAGGGGCCGACCGGGACTAGCCTACAATGAGCAGTTCTTC.

CDR3 protein: CAISGQTGNSPLHF. CDR3 in DNA: TGTGCCATCAGCGGGCAGACAGGGAATTCACCCCTCCACTTT. V gene TRBV10-3 combines with J gene TRBJ1-6; 7 nucleotides agree with TRBD1. The germline CDR1 and CDR2 sequences are ENHRY and SYGVKD. CDR3 length equals 14 residues. The trim removed 6 bases at V and 7 bases at J, leaving 6 bases unmatched.

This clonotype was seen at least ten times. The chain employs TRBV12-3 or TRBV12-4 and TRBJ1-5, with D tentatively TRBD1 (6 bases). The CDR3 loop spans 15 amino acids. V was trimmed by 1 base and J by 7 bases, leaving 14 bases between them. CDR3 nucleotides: TGTGCCAGCAGTTTAGGGTGGGCAGGGGCGCAGCCCCAGCATTTT. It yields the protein CASSLGWAGAQPQHF.

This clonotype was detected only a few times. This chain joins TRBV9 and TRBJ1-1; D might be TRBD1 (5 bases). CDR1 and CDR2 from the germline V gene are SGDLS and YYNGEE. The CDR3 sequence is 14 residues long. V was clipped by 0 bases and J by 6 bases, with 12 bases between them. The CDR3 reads CASSVGEGRAEAFF. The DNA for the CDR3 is TGTGCCAGCAGCGTAGGAGAGGGGAGGGCTGAAGCTTTCTTT.

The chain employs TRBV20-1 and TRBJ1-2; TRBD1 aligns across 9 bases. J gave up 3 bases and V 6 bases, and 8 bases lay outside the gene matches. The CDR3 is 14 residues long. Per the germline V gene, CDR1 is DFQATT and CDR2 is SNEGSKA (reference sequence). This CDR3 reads CSAGPTGGDYGYTF. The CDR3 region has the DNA TGCAGTGCAGGGCCGACAGGGGGAGACTATGGCTACACCTTC.

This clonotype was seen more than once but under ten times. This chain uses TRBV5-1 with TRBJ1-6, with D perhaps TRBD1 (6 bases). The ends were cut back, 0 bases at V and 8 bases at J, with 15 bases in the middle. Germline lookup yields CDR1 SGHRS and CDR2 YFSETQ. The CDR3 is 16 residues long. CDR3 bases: TGCGCCAGCAGCTTGGACAGGGTTGAGAACCATTCACCCCTCCACTTT. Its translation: CASSLDRVENHSPLHF.

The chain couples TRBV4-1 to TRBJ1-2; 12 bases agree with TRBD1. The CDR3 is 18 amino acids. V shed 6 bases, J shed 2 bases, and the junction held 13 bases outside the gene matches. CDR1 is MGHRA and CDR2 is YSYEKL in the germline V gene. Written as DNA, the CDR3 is TGCGCCAGCAGTCCCCGACCCCCAGGGACAGGGGGCAACTATGGCTACACCTTC. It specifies CASSPRPPGTGGNYGYTF.

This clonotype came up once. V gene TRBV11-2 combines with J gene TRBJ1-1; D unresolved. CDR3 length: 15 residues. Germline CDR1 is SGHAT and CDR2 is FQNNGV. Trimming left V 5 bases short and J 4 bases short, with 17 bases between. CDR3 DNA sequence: TGTGCCAGCAGCATTCACAGTTTGTTGGTCACTGAAGCTTTCTTT. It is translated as CASSIHSLLVTEAFF.